Listed here are 14 T cell receptor beta chains from one sample, sequenced in a study of T cells in Graves' hyperthyroidism and ophthalmopathy. Using RNA transcripts as the source, TCR beta CDR3 regions were amplified. An initial round of RT-PCR targeting the TCR CDR3 relied on the HTBI primer set. TCRdb fed the multiplex PCR reads into MiXCR, producing one record per CDR3 protein. Among about 350,000 distinct CDR3 sequences listed, roughly 13% were seen once. Specimen: blood. The receptors derive from a woman aged 25 to 39 with Graves' hyperthyroidism.

This clonotype was seen a few times. J is TRBJ1-5 and V is TRBV6-1, with D perhaps matching TRBD1 (6 bases). This CDR3 is built from 14 residues. Per germline, CDR1 MNHNS and CDR2 SASEGT. Trimming shortened V by 7 bases and J by 5 bases, and 15 bases separated the two germline ends. CDR3 nucleotide sequence: TGTGCCAGCATTCGGCGGACAGCCGATCAGCCCCAGCATTTT. Residues: CASIRRTADQPQHF.

In its sample, this clonotype was seen a few times. The genes are TRBV5-8 and TRBJ1-5, with unresolved D. Germline lookup yields CDR1 SGHTS and CDR2 YDEGEE. There are 14 residues in the CDR3. V was pared by 4 bases and J by 6 bases, with 14 bases between. CDR3 sequence reads: CASSPGSLSQPQHF. The CDR3 DNA reads as TGTGCCAGCAGCCCGGGCAGTTTGAGTCAGCCCCAGCATTTT.

This clonotype was detected ten times or more. The rearrangement links TRBV7-2 to TRBJ2-1; perhaps TRBD2 as D (6 bases). Trimming left V 4 bases short and J 6 bases short, with 10 bases between. Germline CDR1 is SGHTA and CDR2 is FQGNSA. The CDR3 extends over 13 amino acids. The CDR3 here is CASSWDGSNEQFF. The CDR3 DNA follows: TGTGCCAGCAGCTGGGACGGGAGCAATGAGCAGTTCTTC. Variable domain in full (rest from reference TRBV7-2 and TRBJ2-1): GAGVSQSPSNKVTEKGKDVELRCDPISGHTALYWYRQSLGQGLEFLIYFQGNSAPDKSGLPSDRFSAERTGGSVSTLTIQRTQQEDSAVYLCASSWDGSNEQFFGPGTRLTVL.

This clonotype came up many times. The rearrangement joins TRBV7-9 to TRBJ2-1; no reliable D call. V gave up 6 bases and J gave up 3 bases, with 9 bases separating them. Germline V gene lookup returns CDR1 SEHNR and CDR2 FQNEAQ (reference sequence). This CDR3 contains 13 residues. The CDR3 protein is CASSTDIYNEQFF. CDR3 coding DNA: TGTGCCAGCAGTACCGACATCTACAATGAGCAGTTCTTC.

This clonotype was seen more than once but under ten times. The chain uses TRBV5-8 and TRBJ1-5; D not certain. CDR1 and CDR2 (germline): SGHTS, YDEGEE. The CDR3 has 18 amino acids. The germline V and J ends were trimmed by 1 base and 0 bases, with 17 bases remaining between them. The CDR3 reads CASSLYSTTTYSNQPQHF. The CDR3 DNA reads as TGTGCCAGCAGCTTGTACAGCACCACGACTTATAGCAATCAGCCCCAGCATTTT.

The chain is built from TRBV5-1 and TRBJ2-1; 15 bases are a match to TRBD2. Per the germline V gene, CDR1 is SGHRS and CDR2 is YFSETQ. The CDR3 covers 16 residues. V shed 4 bases and J 9 bases; nucleotides not matched to a gene: 8. CDR3 nucleotide sequence: TGCGCCAGCAGCCGGACTAGCGGGAGGGCCGAAGGTGAGCAGTTCTTC. Its protein is CASSRTSGRAEGEQFF.

Regarding this clonotype: A much larger clone differs from this one at a single base, so this may be a read error. V is TRBV28 and J is TRBJ2-5; D not resolved. CDR3 length: 12 amino acids. CDR1 is MDHEN and CDR2 is SYDVKM in the germline V gene. The CDR3 nucleotides read TGTGCCAGAAGTTTATTCGCCCGGCAACAGTACTTC. Protein sequence: CARSLFARQQYF.

This clonotype was found a few times. V and J are TRBV7-9 and TRBJ1-5, with D uncertain. Germline CDR1 reads SEHNR; CDR2 reads FQNEAQ (reference sequence). Trimming removed 6 bases at V and 6 bases at J, with 15 bases between. There are 14 residues in the CDR3. CDR3 amino acids: CASSREGGGQPQHF. The CDR3 nucleotides read TGTGCCAGCAGTCGAGAGGGAGGTGGTCAGCCCCAGCATTTT.

This clonotype has ten or more counts. This rearrangement joins TRBV12-3 or TRBV12-4 to TRBJ1-5; a weak D match, TRBD1 (5 bases). There are 13 residues in the CDR3. Trimming left V 6 bases short and J 7 bases short, with 13 bases between. The CDR3 reads CASRPGAAQPQHF. As DNA, the CDR3 is TGTGCCAGCAGGCCTGGGGCCGCGCAGCCCCAGCATTTT.

This clonotype appeared many times. The gene calls are TRBV20-1 and TRBJ2-7; TRBD2 aligns across 9 bases. Germline assignment: CDR1 DFQATT and CDR2 SNEGSKA (reference sequence). The CDR3 loop spans 14 amino acids. DNA for the CDR3: TGCAGGGTAGAGGGGAGCGGGAGGTTCCACGAGCAGTACTTC. Residues: CRVEGSGRFHEQYF.

A few counts support this clonotype. The rearrangement joins TRBV7-9 to TRBJ2-5; TRBD2 aligns across 8 bases. With 5 bases clipped from V and 5 bases from J, the junction kept 13 bases outside the gene matches. Germline CDR1 reads SEHNR; CDR2 reads FQNEAQ (reference sequence). This CDR3 is built from 16 residues. CDR3 protein: CASSPPRLREGETQYF. CDR3 nucleotide sequence: TGTGCCAGCAGCCCCCCTCGATTACGGGAGGGGGAGACCCAGTACTTC. The variable domain in full, completed from reference TRBV7-9 and TRBJ2-5, reads DTGVSQNPRHKITKRGQNVTFRCDPISEHNRLYWYRQTLGQGPEFLTYFQNEAQLEKSRLLSDRFSAERPKGSFSTLEIQRTEQGDSAMYLCASSPPRLREGETQYFGPGTRLLVL.

Regarding this clonotype: Relative to the germline gene, one junction end is altered; a read error may explain this. This rearrangement joins TRBV12-5 to TRBJ2-1; 10 nucleotides match TRBD2. Germline CDR1 reads LGHNT; CDR2 reads FRNRAP. CDR3 length: 16 amino acids. In DNA form, the CDR3 reads TGTCCTAGTGGTTTGGTACAGGGAGCGGGAGGGAATGAGCAGTTCTTC. Amino acids: CPSGLVQGAGGNEQFF.

The chain has TRBV20-1 and TRBJ2-5; TRBD2 matches 9 bases. CDR1 DFQATT and CDR2 SNEGSKA come from the germline V gene (reference sequence). The CDR3 loop spans 13 amino acids. J lost 4 bases, V lost 6 bases, and 6 bases had no gene match. The CDR3 DNA reads TGCAGTGCGGGCGGGAGGGCCGGAGAGACCCAGTACTTC. Translated, it gives CSAGGRAGETQYF.

This clonotype was detected once. A read error may explain this, as a much larger clone is one base away. This sequence joins TRBV12-3 or TRBV12-4 and TRBJ2-1; TRBD2 matches 15 bases. The CDR3 has 15 residues. V trimming: 6 bases; J trimming: 5 bases; junction bases outside the gene matches: 2. CDR3 sequence reads: CASRGTSGRHNEQFF. The CDR3 DNA is TGTGCCAGCAGGGGGACTAGCGGGAGGCACAATGAGCAGTTCTTC.